The present T cell receptor (beta chain) was sequenced within a study of control samples from healthy donors and cancer patients. Per germline, CDR1 SGHRS and CDR2 YFSETQ. V gave up 1 base and J gave up 2 bases; unmatched junction bases: 3. The CDR3 has 14 residues. The data were produced by immunoSEQ multiplex PCR, yet TCRdb's version contains in-frame clones alone and is incomplete. The sample lists about 120,000 clones, about 83% occurring once. The sequence was obtained from a man aged 30-40 years in good health. This sequence joins TRBV5-1 and TRBJ2-7; 7 bases align to TRBD2. Sequenced input: blood. The CDR3 bases are TGCGCCAGCAGCTTGAGGGAGGGGACCTACGAGCAGTACTTC. Its translation is CASSLREGTYEQYF.